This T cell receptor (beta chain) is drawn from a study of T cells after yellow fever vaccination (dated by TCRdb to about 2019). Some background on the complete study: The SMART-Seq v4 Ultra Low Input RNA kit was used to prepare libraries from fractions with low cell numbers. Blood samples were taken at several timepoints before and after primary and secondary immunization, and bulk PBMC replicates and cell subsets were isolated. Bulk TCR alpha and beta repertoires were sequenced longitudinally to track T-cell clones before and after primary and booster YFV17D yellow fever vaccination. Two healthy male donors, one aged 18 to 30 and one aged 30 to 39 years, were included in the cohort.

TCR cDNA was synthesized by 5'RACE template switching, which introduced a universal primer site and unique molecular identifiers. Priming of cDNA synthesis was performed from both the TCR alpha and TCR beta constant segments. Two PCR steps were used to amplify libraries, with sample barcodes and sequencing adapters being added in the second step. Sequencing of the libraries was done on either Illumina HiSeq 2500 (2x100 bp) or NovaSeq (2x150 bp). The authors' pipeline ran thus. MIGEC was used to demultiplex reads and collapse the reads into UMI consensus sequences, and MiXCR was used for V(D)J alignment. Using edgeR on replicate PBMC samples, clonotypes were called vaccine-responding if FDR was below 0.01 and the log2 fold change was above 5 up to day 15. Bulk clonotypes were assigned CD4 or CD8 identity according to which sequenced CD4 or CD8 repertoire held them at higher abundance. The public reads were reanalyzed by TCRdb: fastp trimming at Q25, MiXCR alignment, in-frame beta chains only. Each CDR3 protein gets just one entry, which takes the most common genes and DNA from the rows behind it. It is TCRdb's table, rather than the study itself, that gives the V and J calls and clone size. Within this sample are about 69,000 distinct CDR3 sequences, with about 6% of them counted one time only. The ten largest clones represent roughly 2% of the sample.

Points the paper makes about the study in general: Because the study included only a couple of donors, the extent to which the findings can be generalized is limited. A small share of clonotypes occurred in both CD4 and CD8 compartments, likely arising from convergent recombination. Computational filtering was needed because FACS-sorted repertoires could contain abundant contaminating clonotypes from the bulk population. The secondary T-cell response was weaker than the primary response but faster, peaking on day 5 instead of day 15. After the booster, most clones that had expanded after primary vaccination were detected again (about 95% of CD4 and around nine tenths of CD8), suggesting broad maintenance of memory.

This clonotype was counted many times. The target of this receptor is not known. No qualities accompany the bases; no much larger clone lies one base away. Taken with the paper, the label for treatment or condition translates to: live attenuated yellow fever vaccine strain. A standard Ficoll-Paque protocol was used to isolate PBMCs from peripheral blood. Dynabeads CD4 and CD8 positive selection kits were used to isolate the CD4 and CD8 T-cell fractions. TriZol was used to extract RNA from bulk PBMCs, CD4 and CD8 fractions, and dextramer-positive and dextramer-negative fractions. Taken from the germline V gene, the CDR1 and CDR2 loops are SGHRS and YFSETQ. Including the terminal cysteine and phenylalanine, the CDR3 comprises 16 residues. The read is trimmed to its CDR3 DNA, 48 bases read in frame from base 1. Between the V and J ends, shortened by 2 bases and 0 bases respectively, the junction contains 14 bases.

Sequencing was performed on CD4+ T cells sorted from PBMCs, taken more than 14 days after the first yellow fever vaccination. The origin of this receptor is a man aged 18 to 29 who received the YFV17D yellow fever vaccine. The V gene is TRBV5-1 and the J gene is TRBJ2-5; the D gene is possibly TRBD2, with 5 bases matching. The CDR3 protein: CASSLLGIGYQETQYF. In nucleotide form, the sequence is TGCGCCAGCAGCTTACTAGGGATCGGGTACCAAGAGACCCAGTACTTC.